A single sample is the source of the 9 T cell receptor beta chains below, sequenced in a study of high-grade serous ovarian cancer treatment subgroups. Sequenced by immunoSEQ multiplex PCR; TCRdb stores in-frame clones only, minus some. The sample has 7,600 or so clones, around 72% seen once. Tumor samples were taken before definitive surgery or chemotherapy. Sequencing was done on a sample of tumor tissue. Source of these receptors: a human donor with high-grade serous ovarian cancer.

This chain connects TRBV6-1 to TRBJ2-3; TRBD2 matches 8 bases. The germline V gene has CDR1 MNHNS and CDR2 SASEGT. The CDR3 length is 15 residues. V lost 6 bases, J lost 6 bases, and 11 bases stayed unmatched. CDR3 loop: CASSGQIAGPDTQYF. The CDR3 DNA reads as TGTGCCAGCAGCGGACAAATAGCGGGGCCCGATACGCAGTATTTT.

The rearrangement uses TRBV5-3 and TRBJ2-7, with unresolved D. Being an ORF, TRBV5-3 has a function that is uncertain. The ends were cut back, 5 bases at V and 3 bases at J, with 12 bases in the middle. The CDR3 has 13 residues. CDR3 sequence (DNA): TGTGCCAGAAGGAGTCAGTACAACTACGAGCAGTACTTC. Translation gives CARRSQYNYEQYF.

The CDR3 DNA sequence: TGTGCCAGCAGCGTAGCTCCGCAGGGGGCACTCACTGAAGCTTTCTTT. Protein product: CASSVAPQGALTEAFF. The chain is built from TRBV9 and TRBJ1-1; the match to TRBD1 covers 8 bases. This CDR3 has 16 residues. V gave up 0 bases and J gave up 4 bases; unmatched junction bases: 8. Germline lookup yields CDR1 SGDLS and CDR2 YYNGEE.

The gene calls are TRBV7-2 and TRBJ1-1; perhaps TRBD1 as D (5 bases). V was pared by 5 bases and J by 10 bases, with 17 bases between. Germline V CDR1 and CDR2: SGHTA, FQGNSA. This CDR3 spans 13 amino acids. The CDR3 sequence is CASSTQGGDAAFF. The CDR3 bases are TGTGCCAGCAGCACCCAGGGCGGGGACGCAGCTTTCTTT.

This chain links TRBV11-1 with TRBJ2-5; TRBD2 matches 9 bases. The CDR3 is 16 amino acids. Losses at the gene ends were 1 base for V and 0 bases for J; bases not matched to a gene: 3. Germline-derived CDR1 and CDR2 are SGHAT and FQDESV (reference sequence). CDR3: CASSLGLAVYQETQYF. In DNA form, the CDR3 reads TGTGCCAGCAGCTTAGGACTAGCGGTGTACCAAGAGACCCAGTACTTC.

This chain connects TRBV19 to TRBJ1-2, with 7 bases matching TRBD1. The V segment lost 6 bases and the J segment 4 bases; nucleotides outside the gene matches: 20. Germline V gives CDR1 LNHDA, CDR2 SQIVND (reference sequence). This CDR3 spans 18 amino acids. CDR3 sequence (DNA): TGTGCCAGTAGCATTGATCGGACAGGAGTCCTGCGCGGCTATGGCTACACCTTC. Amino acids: CASSIDRTGVLRGYGYTF.

The CDR3 DNA reads TGTGCCAGCAGTGAAGCAGCCTTTAGCAATCAGCCCCAGCATTTT. This codes for CASSEAAFSNQPQHF. This rearrangement joins TRBV2 to TRBJ1-5; D unclear. The germline gives CDR1 SNHLY, CDR2 FYNNEI. This CDR3 comprises 15 residues. V lost 0 bases to trimming and J lost 0 bases, with 6 bases between them.

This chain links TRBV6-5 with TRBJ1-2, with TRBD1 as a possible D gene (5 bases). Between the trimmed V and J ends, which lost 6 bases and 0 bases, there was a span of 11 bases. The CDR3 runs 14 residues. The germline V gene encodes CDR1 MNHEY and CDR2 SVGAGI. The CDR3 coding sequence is TGTGCCAGCAGCCCGGGGACGGCTAACTATGGCTACACCTTC. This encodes CASSPGTANYGYTF.

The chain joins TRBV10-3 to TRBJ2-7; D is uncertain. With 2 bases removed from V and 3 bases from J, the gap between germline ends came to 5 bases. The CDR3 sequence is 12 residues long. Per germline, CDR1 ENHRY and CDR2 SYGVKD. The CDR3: CAISEAGYEQYF. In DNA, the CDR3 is TGTGCCATCAGTGAGGCCGGCTACGAGCAGTACTTC.